What follows are 13 T cell receptor beta chains derived from one specimen sequenced in a study of blood T cell repertoires in COVID-19. Assay used: immunoSEQ multiplex PCR; TCRdb lists only in-frame clones, some missing. The repertoire holds over 30,000 clones, with almost 90% as singletons. Sequenced: peripheral blood. The source is a human donor in a cohort sampled during active COVID-19.

This chain uses TRBV7-9 with TRBJ1-5, with D uncertain. CDR1 and CDR2 (germline): SEHNR, FQNEAQ (reference sequence). This CDR3 is 14 amino acids long. The V gene lost 3 bases and the J gene lost 0 bases, with 6 bases spanning the gap. The chain's CDR3 is CASSLENSNQPQHF. In DNA, the CDR3 is TGTGCCAGCAGCTTGGAGAATAGCAATCAGCCCCAGCATTTT.

This sequence joins TRBV3-1 (or the pseudogene TRBV3-2) and TRBJ2-3; the D gene is possibly TRBD1 (5 bases). The CDR3 extends over 15 amino acids. Germline CDR1 and CDR2: LGHDT and YNNKEL (reference sequence). The germline V and J ends were trimmed by 0 bases and 3 bases, with 10 bases remaining between them. DNA for the CDR3: TGTGCCAGCAGCCAAGATCAGGGTCCGACAGATACGCAGTATTTT. It yields the protein CASSQDQGPTDTQYF.

This chain uses TRBV28 with TRBJ2-7, with TRBD2 identical over 7 bases. V shed 3 bases, J shed 2 bases, and the junction held 10 bases outside the gene matches. Germline V gene lookup returns CDR1 MDHEN and CDR2 SYDVKM. The CDR3 consists of 16 residues. The CDR3 nucleotides are TGTGCCAGCAGTTTGTCCTCCGGGGGGATGGCCTACGAGCAGTACTTC. It encodes CASSLSSGGMAYEQYF.

The chain combines TRBV27 with TRBJ1-3; 7 nucleotides match TRBD1. The CDR3 is made up of 18 amino acids. CDR1 is MNHEY, CDR2 SMNVEV, per germline (reference sequence). After removal of 0 bases from V and 0 bases from J, the junction contained 8 bases not matched to a gene. The CDR3 bases are TGTGCCAGCAGTTTATCGGGGCAGGGGGTTACCTCTGGAAACACCATATATTTT. This sequence encodes CASSLSGQGVTSGNTIYF.

This rearrangement joins TRBV4-1 to TRBJ2-3; D is ambiguous. The germline V gene has CDR1 MGHRA and CDR2 YSYEKL. CDR3 length equals 14 residues. The V and J ends lost 2 bases and 2 bases respectively, with 8 bases between them. The CDR3: CASSQSRLTDTQYF. The CDR3 nucleotides read TGCGCCAGCAGCCAATCCAGGCTCACAGATACGCAGTATTTT.

The chain has TRBV18 and TRBJ2-5; perhaps TRBD1 as D (6 bases). There are 15 residues in the CDR3. With 2 bases removed from V and 5 bases from J, the gap between germline ends came to 15 bases. Per germline, CDR1 KGHSH and CDR2 LQKENI. As DNA, the CDR3 is TGTGCCAGCTCACCAACAAAGCTCCAGGGGGAGACCCAGTACTTC. This codes for CASSPTKLQGETQYF.

In DNA, the CDR3 is TGTGCCAGCAACCGGATAGAGCGGGGGGGCAACGAGCAGTACTTC. Its protein product is CASNRIERGGNEQYF. The chain joins TRBV7-8 to TRBJ2-7; TRBD2 agrees at 10 bases. The junction had 11 bases not matched to a gene; V was cut back by 7 bases and J by 5 bases. The CDR3 consists of 15 residues. Germline V gene lookup returns CDR1 SGHVS and CDR2 FQNEAQ.

The V gene is TRBV14, the J gene TRBJ2-7, with D possibly TRBD1 on 5 matching bases. Trimming removed 4 bases from V and 7 bases from J, with 17 bases in between. CDR1 is SGHDN and CDR2 is FVKESK in the germline V gene. This CDR3 is built from 14 residues. CDR3 sequence: CASSLGHSRREQYF. The CDR3 region has the DNA TGTGCCAGCAGCCTGGGGCACAGCCGGCGGGAGCAGTACTTC.

The gene calls are TRBV4-1 and TRBJ1-2; 8 nucleotides align to TRBD1. Trimming removed 3 bases from V and 7 bases from J; junction bases left unmatched: 4. The CDR3 spans 13 residues. The germline CDR1 and CDR2 sequences are MGHRA and YSYEKL. CDR3 DNA: TGCGCCAGCAGCCAGCCGGGACAGGTTGGCTACACCTTC. Translated: CASSQPGQVGYTF.

V is TRBV27 and J is TRBJ1-1; the match to TRBD1 covers 7 bases. The J segment lost 1 base and the V segment lost 5 bases, leaving 4 bases of the junction unmatched. This CDR3 region has 14 residues. The V gene's germline CDR1 is MNHEY and CDR2 SMNVEV (reference sequence). The CDR3 spells CASSQRGQNTEAFF. DNA of the CDR3: TGTGCCAGCAGTCAAAGGGGGCAGAACACTGAAGCTTTCTTT.

This clone was seen only once. This CDR3 is CASSFTPSAGTYGYTF. In nucleotides, the CDR3 is TGCGCCAGCAGCTTCACCCCCTCGGCAGGTACCTATGGCTACACCTTC. The chain couples TRBV5-1 to TRBJ1-2; D is uncertain. This CDR3 is built from 16 residues. Germline V gene sequence: CDR1 SGHRS, CDR2 YFSETQ. The V gene lost 2 bases and the J gene lost 4 bases, with 18 bases spanning the gap. Together with reference TRBV5-1 and TRBJ1-2, the CDR3 gives the full variable domain: KAGVTQTPRYLIKTRGQQVTLSCSPISGHRSVSWYQQTPGQGLQFLFEYFSETQRNKGNFPGRFSGRQFSNSRSEMNVSTLELGDSALYLCASSFTPSAGTYGYTFGSGTRLTVV.

The V gene is TRBV6-2 or TRBV6-3, the J gene TRBJ2-7; possibly TRBD2 for D (5 bases). Germline assignment: CDR1 MNHEY and CDR2 SVGEGT. V lost 5 bases and J 4 bases, leaving 9 bases between the germline ends. CDR3 length equals 12 residues. The CDR3 spells CASSNPGYEQYF. Here the CDR3 DNA reads TGTGCCAGCAGTAACCCGGGGTACGAGCAGTACTTC.

This clone was observed a single time. The chain employs TRBV11-1 and TRBJ2-3, with D maybe TRBD2 (7 bases). Germline V gene sequence: CDR1 SGHAT, CDR2 FQDESV (reference sequence). This CDR3 region has 16 residues. Deletions cut 5 bases from V and 5 bases from J, with 20 bases between. The CDR3 coding sequence is TGTGCCAGCAGCCACGGGGGCCAGCGGGGTATAGATACGCAGTATTTT. Translating gives CASSHGGQRGIDTQYF.